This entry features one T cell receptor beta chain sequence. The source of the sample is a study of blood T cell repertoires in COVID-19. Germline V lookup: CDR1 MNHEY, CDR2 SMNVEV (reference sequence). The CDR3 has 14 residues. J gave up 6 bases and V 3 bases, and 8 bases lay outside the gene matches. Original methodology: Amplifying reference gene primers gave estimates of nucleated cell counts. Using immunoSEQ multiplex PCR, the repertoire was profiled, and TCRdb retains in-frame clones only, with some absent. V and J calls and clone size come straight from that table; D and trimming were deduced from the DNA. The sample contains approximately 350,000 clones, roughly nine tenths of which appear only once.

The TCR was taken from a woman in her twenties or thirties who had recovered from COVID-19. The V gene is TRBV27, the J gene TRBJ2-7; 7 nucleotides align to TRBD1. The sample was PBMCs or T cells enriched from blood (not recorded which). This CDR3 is CASSFGQAATEQYF. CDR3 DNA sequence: TGTGCCAGCAGTTTCGGACAGGCAGCTACCGAGCAGTACTTC.